Listed here are 22 T cell receptor beta chains from one sample, sequenced in a study of blood T cell repertoires in COVID-19. This table comes from immunoSEQ multiplex PCR, and its TCRdb copy is limited to in-frame clones, with some not included. This table holds 350,000 to 400,000 clones, 90% to 95% found once. What was sequenced was PBMCs or T cells enriched from blood (not recorded which). These TCRs come from a woman between 40 and 50 years old who had been exposed to COVID-19.

J is TRBJ1-5 and V is TRBV6-2 or TRBV6-3, with TRBD1 as a possible D gene (5 bases). Trimming shortened V by 0 bases and J by 4 bases, and 13 bases separated the two germline ends. The CDR3 contains 16 residues. CDR1 is MNHEY, CDR2 SVGEGT, per germline. CDR3 region: CASSYSAGLLNQPQHF. For the CDR3, the DNA is TGTGCCAGCAGTTACTCGGCAGGGTTGCTTAATCAGCCCCAGCATTTT.

The chain employs TRBV6-5 and TRBJ1-1; TRBD1 is a possible D gene (5 bases). This CDR3 spans 14 amino acids. V shed 2 bases and J shed 0 bases, with 7 bases lying between them. Per germline, CDR1 MNHEY and CDR2 SVGAGI. The CDR3 protein is CASSYRGLNTEAFF. CDR3 in DNA: TGTGCCAGCAGTTACAGGGGTTTGAACACTGAAGCTTTCTTT.

V and J are TRBV30 and TRBJ1-2, with D possibly matching TRBD1 (6 bases). The germline CDR1 and CDR2 sequences are GTSNPN and SVGIG (reference sequence). Trimming shortened V by 0 bases and J by 7 bases, and 15 bases separated the two germline ends. There are 14 residues in the CDR3. The CDR3 loop reads CAWSVEGGLSGYTF. CDR3 nucleotide sequence: TGTGCCTGGAGTGTAGAGGGGGGGCTAAGTGGCTACACCTTC.

As DNA, the CDR3 is TGTGCCAGCAGTCAAATTGGGACAGAAGCTTTCTTT. It encodes CASSQIGTEAFF. V is TRBV2 and J is TRBJ1-1; tentative D call: TRBD1 (6 bases). Germline V gives CDR1 SNHLY, CDR2 FYNNEI. The CDR3 consists of 12 residues. Deletions cut 5 bases from V and 8 bases from J, with 12 bases between.

This chain connects TRBV7-2 to TRBJ1-5; maybe TRBD1 (6 bases). V dropped 4 bases and J dropped 6 bases, with 10 bases sitting between them. Germline CDR1 SGHTA, CDR2 FQGNSA. CDR3 length: 13 amino acids. The CDR3, as DNA: TGTGCCAGCAGCTCACAGGGATTTCAGCCCCAGCATTTT. This sequence encodes CASSSQGFQPQHF.

The chain is built from TRBV5-5 and TRBJ1-6; 9 positions match TRBD1. Germline CDR1 SGHKS, CDR2 YYEKEE (reference sequence). The CDR3 is 15 residues long. The ends lost 5 bases at V and 12 bases at J; junction bases unmatched: 12. This CDR3 reads CASSPAAGQGGPLHF. The DNA of the CDR3 is TGTGCCAGCAGTCCGGCCGCGGGACAGGGAGGACCCCTCCACTTT.

The genes are TRBV5-8 and TRBJ2-1; TRBD2 agrees at 11 bases. The CDR3 runs to 17 residues. Germline loops: CDR1 SGHTS, CDR2 YDEGEE. The V segment lost 3 bases and the J segment 5 bases; nucleotides outside the gene matches: 10. DNA for the CDR3: TGTGCCAGCAGCTCCTCCTTACTAGCGGGAGTGGACAATGAGCAGTTCTTC. Its translation is CASSSSLLAGVDNEQFF. Full variable domain (rest looked up from reference TRBV5-8 and TRBJ2-1): EAGVTQSPTHLIKTRGQQATLRCSPISGHTSVYWYQQALGLGLQFLLWYDEGEERNRGNFPPRFSGRQFPNYSSELNVNALELEDSALYLCASSSSLLAGVDNEQFFGPGTRLTVL.

The V gene is TRBV7-2, the J gene TRBJ2-5; TRBD1 matches 9 bases. Germline CDR1 SGHTA, CDR2 FQGNSA. V was clipped by 1 base and J by 5 bases; unmatched bases: 11. The CDR3 runs to 17 residues. In nucleotides, the CDR3 is TGTGCCAGCAGCTTAGTCTCGATGGGGACAGGGATCGAGACCCAGTACTTC. Translating gives CASSLVSMGTGIETQYF. The whole variable domain, filled in from reference TRBV7-2 and TRBJ2-5, reads GAGVSQSPSNKVTEKGKDVELRCDPISGHTALYWYRQSLGQGLEFLIYFQGNSAPDKSGLPSDRFSAERTGGSVSTLTIQRTQQEDSAVYLCASSLVSMGTGIETQYFGPGTRLLVL.

V is TRBV5-1 and J is TRBJ2-2; 7 bases line up with TRBD1. The junction had 2 bases not matched to a gene; V was cut back by 0 bases and J by 0 bases. This CDR3 has 16 residues. CDR1 and CDR2 from the germline V gene are SGHRS and YFSETQ. CDR3 bases: TGCGCCAGCAGCTTGGCTGGGACAGCGAACACCGGGGAGCTGTTTTTT. The encoded protein is CASSLAGTANTGELFF.

The rearrangement uses TRBV15 and TRBJ1-1; D gene uncertain. CDR1 is LNHNV and CDR2 is YYDKDF in the germline V gene (reference sequence). Between the trimmed V and J ends, which lost 3 bases and 8 bases, there was a span of 13 bases. This CDR3 has 13 residues. CDR3 nucleotide sequence: TGTGCCACCAGCAGCGGGTCCGGTGGCGAAGCTTTCTTT. This encodes CATSSGSGGEAFF.

The V gene is TRBV6-2 or TRBV6-3, the J gene TRBJ2-7; 8 nucleotides align to TRBD2. The CDR3 consists of 16 residues. CDR1 is MNHEY and CDR2 is SVGEGT in the germline V gene. Germline trimming cut 0 bases from V and 6 bases from J; bases unmatched to any gene: 10. CDR3 region: CASSYSGLVSSGEQYF. The CDR3 DNA follows: TGTGCCAGCAGTTACTCGGGACTAGTTTCCTCCGGCGAGCAGTACTTC.

This chain joins TRBV11-3 and TRBJ2-1, with D maybe TRBD2 (5 bases). CDR3 length: 17 amino acids. Germline-derived CDR1 and CDR2 are SGHNT and YENEEA. V lost 4 bases, J lost 0 bases, and 16 bases lay in between. CDR3 nucleotides: TGTGCCAGCAGCTGGTCGGGAAGCAGCAGCTCCTACAATGAGCAGTTCTTC. Amino acid sequence: CASSWSGSSSSYNEQFF.

The chain has TRBV19 and TRBJ1-1; D uncertain. Trimming cost V 1 base and J 6 bases, with 12 bases left between them. CDR1 and CDR2 from the germline V gene are LNHDA and SQIVND (reference sequence). CDR3 length equals 14 residues. CDR3 sequence reads: CASSIVGSEAEAFF. In DNA, the CDR3 is TGTGCCAGTAGTATAGTTGGGTCCGAGGCTGAAGCTTTCTTT. Variable domain in full (rest from reference TRBV19 and TRBJ1-1): DGGITQSPKYLFRKEGQNVTLSCEQNLNHDAMYWYRQDPGQGLRLIYYSQIVNDFQKGDIAEGYSVSREKKESFPLTVTSAQKNPTAFYLCASSIVGSEAEAFFGQGTRLTVV.

The genes are TRBV5-6 and TRBJ1-3, with D unclear. Trimming shortened V by 4 bases and J by 4 bases, and 15 bases separated the two germline ends. From germline, CDR1 is SGHDT and CDR2 YYEEEE. The CDR3 is 15 amino acids. CDR3 protein: CASSQAVGVGNTIYF. CDR3 DNA: TGTGCCAGCAGCCAGGCAGTAGGCGTCGGAAACACCATATATTTT.

The rearrangement joins TRBV7-9 to TRBJ2-7; TRBD1 matches 9 bases. CDR1 and CDR2 (germline): SEHNR, FQNEAQ (reference sequence). The CDR3 is made up of 14 amino acids. V gave up 1 base and J gave up 3 bases; unmatched junction bases: 1. DNA of the CDR3: TGTGCCAGCAGCTTAGGGGACAGGGTCTACGAGCAGTACTTC. The encoded protein is CASSLGDRVYEQYF.

The rearrangement uses TRBV5-1 and TRBJ2-1; D is possibly TRBD1 (5 bases). This CDR3 spans 14 amino acids. With 4 bases removed from V and 2 bases from J, the gap between germline ends came to 10 bases. Germline assignment: CDR1 SGHRS and CDR2 YFSETQ. The DNA for the CDR3 is TGCGCCAGCAGCAGGGAAGGGGCCTACAATGAGCAGTTCTTC. Residues: CASSREGAYNEQFF.

This clone came up a few times. The chain combines TRBV9 with TRBJ2-7, with D perhaps TRBD2 (6 bases). V was shortened by 4 bases and J by 8 bases, with 16 bases between the two germline ends. Germline V gene sequence: CDR1 SGDLS, CDR2 YYNGEE. This CDR3 has 13 amino acids. The CDR3 region is CASSPRESGQQYF. The CDR3 DNA follows: TGTGCCAGCAGCCCCCGGGAGTCCGGTCAGCAGTACTTC.

V usage is TRBV28 and J usage is TRBJ2-5, with D hard to call. The V gene's germline CDR1 is MDHEN and CDR2 SYDVKM. V lost 6 bases to trimming and J lost 5 bases, with 10 bases between them. This CDR3 comprises 12 residues. The CDR3 sequence: CASSLPGETQYF. The CDR3 DNA follows: TGTGCCAGCAGCCTACCCGGGGAGACCCAGTACTTC.

V usage is TRBV9 and J usage is TRBJ2-1, with 9 bases fitting TRBD1. Losses at the gene ends were 3 bases for V and 4 bases for J; bases not matched to a gene: 5. The CDR3 loop spans 15 amino acids. The germline CDR1 and CDR2 sequences are SGDLS and YYNGEE. DNA for the CDR3: TGTGCCAGCAGCGAGGGGGGACAGGGATACAATGAGCAGTTCTTC. This gives the protein CASSEGGQGYNEQFF. The full variable domain, rest sourced from reference TRBV9 and TRBJ2-1, is DSGVTQTPKHLITATGQRVTLRCSPRSGDLSVYWYQQSLDQGLQFLIQYYNGEERAKGNILERFSAQQFPDLHSELNLSSLELGDSALYFCASSEGGQGYNEQFFGPGTRLTVL.

This clone was counted between two and nine times. V and J are TRBV20-1 and TRBJ2-3; 9 bases are shared with TRBD1. The CDR3 covers 15 residues. The trim removed 3 bases at V and 0 bases at J, leaving 4 bases unmatched. Germline assignment: CDR1 DFQATT and CDR2 SNEGSKA (reference sequence). The CDR3 sequence is CSASDRGTSTDTQYF. Here the CDR3 DNA reads TGCAGTGCTAGTGACAGGGGGACTAGCACAGATACGCAGTATTTT.

The chain uses TRBV24-1 and TRBJ2-7, with 11 bases that match TRBD1. V lost 2 bases and J lost 7; bases outside the gene matches: 6. The V gene's germline CDR1 is KGHDR and CDR2 SFDVKD. CDR3 length: 15 amino acids. Here the CDR3 DNA reads TGTGCCACCAGTGATTCAGGACAGGGGGCGTGGGAGCAGTACTTC. Translation gives CATSDSGQGAWEQYF.

The J gene is TRBJ2-2, the V gene TRBV7-6, with TRBD1 matching 8 bases. V shed 2 bases, J shed 5 bases, and the junction held 4 bases outside the gene matches. The CDR3 contains 15 residues. CDR1 and CDR2 from the germline V gene are SGHVS and FNYEAQ. CDR3 bases: TGTGCCAGCAGCTTAAGCACAGGGGGGACCGGGGAGCTGTTTTTT. This translates into CASSLSTGGTGELFF.